This T cell receptor (beta chain) originates from a study of T cells after yellow fever vaccination. Broader study findings: Researchers cautioned that FACS-sorted repertoires could harbor abundant clonotypes contaminating from the bulk population. Faster peaking, at day 5 versus 15, marked a secondary response that was weaker. Post-booster reappearance was seen for most primary-vaccination clones (roughly 96% CD4, 88% CD8).

TCR cDNA was made by 5'RACE template switching, adding a universal primer site and UMIs. TCRdb fed the 5' RACE reads into MiXCR, producing one record per CDR3 protein. The table lists some 300,000 distinct CDR3 sequences, less than 4.5% of them singletons. The CDR3 spans 13 residues. V shed 7 bases, J shed 4 bases, and the junction held 2 bases outside the gene matches. Germline CDR1 and CDR2: SQVTM and ANQGSEA. This clonotype was seen at least ten times. Its specificity is not known. The receptor was derived from a young man who received the YFV17D yellow fever vaccine. The genes are TRBV29-1 and TRBJ2-3; 13 positions match TRBD2. Sample: PBMCs, taken on the day of the yellow fever booster vaccination. In DNA form, the CDR3 reads TGCAGCGGACTAGCGGGGGGCCCAGATACGCAGTATTTT. Translated: CSGLAGGPDTQYF.